The 11 T cell receptor beta chains below all came from one sample that was sequenced in a study of T cell responses to AZD1222 COVID-19 vaccine. TCRdb's table, derived via immunoSEQ multiplex PCR, lists solely in-frame clones and lacks some. The sample has approximately 180,000 clones, approximately 90% seen once; the top ten hold roughly 4.3%. This material consisted of peripheral blood, taken 28 days after the second dose of the MenACWY control vaccine. These receptors were collected from an adult who received the MenACWY meningococcal vaccine as a control.

The CDR3 loop is CASSPMDRAPNQPQHF. The CDR3 DNA sequence: TGTGCCAGCAGTCCGATGGACAGGGCCCCCAATCAGCCCCAGCATTTT. This sequence joins TRBV28 and TRBJ1-5, with TRBD1 identical over 8 bases. Looked up from germline, CDR1 is MDHEN and CDR2 is SYDVKM. The CDR3 runs 16 residues. Trimming removed 5 bases from V and 3 bases from J; junction bases left unmatched: 9.

J is TRBJ1-3 and V is TRBV10-3; D gene unclear. This CDR3 is built from 14 residues. The V gene lost 0 bases and the J gene lost 4 bases, with 7 bases spanning the gap. From germline, CDR1 is ENHRY and CDR2 SYGVKD. This CDR3 is CAISESNQGNTIYF. The CDR3 DNA follows: TGTGCCATCAGTGAGTCGAACCAGGGAAACACCATATATTTT.

A few counts support this clone. The V and J genes are TRBV25-1 and TRBJ1-4; weak D call: TRBD1 (5 bases). Trimming shortened V by 6 bases and J by 3 bases, and 11 bases separated the two germline ends. The CDR3 totals 14 residues. CDR1 is MGHDK, CDR2 SYGVNS, per germline. The chain's CDR3 is CASSGGAANEKLFF. The CDR3 DNA sequence: TGTGCCAGCAGCGGCGGGGCAGCTAATGAAAAACTGTTTTTT.

The rearrangement joins TRBV30 to TRBJ1-6; no clear D gene. Trimming removed 7 bases at V and 5 bases at J, with 15 bases between. Germline values: CDR1 GTSNPN, CDR2 SVGIG (reference sequence). The CDR3 is 14 amino acids. The CDR3 protein is CASKGISNNSPLHF. CDR3 nucleotide sequence: TGTGCCTCCAAGGGTATTAGTAATAATTCACCCCTCCACTTT.

This rearrangement joins TRBV6-4 to TRBJ2-6, with D hard to call. This CDR3 has 14 amino acids. The germline CDR1 and CDR2 sequences are MRHNA and SNTAGT. Trimming took off 2 bases at V and 0 bases at J, with 2 bases between the two ends. The CDR3 DNA is TGTGCCAGCAGTGACAACTCTGGGGCCAACGTCCTGACTTTC. Translating it yields CASSDNSGANVLTF.

The chain carries TRBV7-3 and TRBJ2-3; maybe TRBD1 (6 bases). The CDR3 loop spans 16 amino acids. Deletions cut 1 base from V and 0 bases from J, with 11 bases between. Germline V lookup: CDR1 SGHTA, CDR2 FQGTGA. The CDR3 nucleotides read TGTGCCAGCAGCTTAAGGGGGCAACGTAGCACAGATACGCAGTATTTT. This encodes CASSLRGQRSTDTQYF.

The V gene is TRBV28, the J gene TRBJ1-3; D unclear. CDR3 size: 19 residues. Germline CDR1 is MDHEN and CDR2 is SYDVKM. V gave up 2 bases and J gave up 0 bases, with 20 bases separating them. CDR3 bases: TGTGCCAGCAGTTTAGCGTATCATGGACGGCCACTCTCTGGAAACACCATATATTTT. Translation gives CASSLAYHGRPLSGNTIYF.

The CDR3 DNA reads as TGTGCCAGCACGAAAGGTACCGGGGAGCTGTTTTTT. The encoded protein is CASTKGTGELFF. The chain couples TRBV9 to TRBJ2-2; D gene ambiguous. The CDR3 runs 12 residues. CDR1 and CDR2 (germline): SGDLS, YYNGEE. Trimming removed 6 bases from V and 5 bases from J, with 8 bases in between.

This clone appeared a few times. The V call is TRBV7-9, the J call TRBJ2-5; the D is unclear. This CDR3 has 13 residues. The V end lost 6 bases, the J end lost 4 bases, and 12 bases lay between the germline ends. Germline CDR1 reads SEHNR; CDR2 reads FQNEAQ (reference sequence). The CDR3 region has the DNA TGTGCCAGCAGACGAGACGTTGGAGAGACCCAGTACTTC. This encodes CASRRDVGETQYF.

Only one count was recorded for this clone. The chain couples TRBV2 to TRBJ1-1; no reliable D call. The CDR3 loop spans 14 amino acids. Trimming removed 7 bases from V and 0 bases from J, with 12 bases in between. CDR1 and CDR2 from the germline V gene are SNHLY and FYNNEI. CDR3 sequence: CASKATRLNTEAFF. The CDR3 DNA is TGTGCCAGCAAAGCAACCCGCCTGAACACTGAAGCTTTCTTT.

The chain recombines TRBV6-5 with TRBJ2-1, with 7 bases fitting TRBD1. The CDR3 spans 15 residues. V shed 7 bases and J 4 bases; nucleotides not matched to a gene: 10. The V gene's germline CDR1 is MNHEY and CDR2 SVGAGI. This CDR3 is CASKVPGQLYNEQFF. As DNA, the CDR3 is TGTGCCAGCAAGGTACCGGGACAGCTTTACAATGAGCAGTTCTTC.